The T cell receptor (beta chain) described here comes from a study of shared T cell receptors in the human thymus. Repertoires were generated with immunoSEQ multiplex PCR, while TCRdb's copy carries only in-frame clones and drops some. This table holds 700,000 or so clones, approximately 85% found once. Trimming took off 4 bases at V and 7 bases at J, with 23 bases between the two ends. Germline-derived CDR1 and CDR2 are SGHNT and YYREEE (reference sequence). CDR3 size: 16 residues. The same data also contributed to another study, on human thymus T cells. That paper notes: Healthy Finnish infants undergoing corrective surgery for congenital heart defects were the donors.

The origin of this receptor is a girl in the first two years of life with a congenital heart defect. The source material was thymocytes. The rearrangement uses TRBV5-4 and TRBJ1-1, with D uncertain. The CDR3 loop reads CASSINADHLRGEAFF. DNA for the CDR3: TGTGCCAGCAGCATTAATGCTGACCACTTACGCGGTGAAGCTTTCTTT.